The clone carrying this T cell receptor beta chain was picked up a small number of times. Its antigen is not known. TCRdb called the reads again in MiXCR, with one record for every CDR3 protein. The table records roughly 920,000 distinct CDR3 sequences, roughly 31% of them present only once. This entry is derived from a study of T cell repertoires in cytomegalovirus infection. The CDR3 totals 16 residues. Germline CDR1 reads SGHAT; CDR2 reads FQNNGV. V was clipped by 2 bases and J by 7 bases; unmatched bases: 13. The receptor was derived from a human donor in good health (CMV status not recorded). Some clones in this sample may be carry-over from other donors' samples. The source was cultured CD8+ T cells from PBMCs, collected from culture after CMV antigen stimulation. This rearrangement joins TRBV11-2 to TRBJ1-1, with TRBD1 matching 7 bases. The CDR3 is CASSLLVQDRKHEAFF. The CDR3 bases are TGTGCCAGCAGCTTATTAGTTCAGGACAGGAAGCATGAAGCTTTCTTT. The full variable domain, completed using reference TRBV11-2 and TRBJ1-1, is EAGVAQSPRYKIIEKRQSVAFWCNPISGHATLYWYQQILGQGPKLLIQFQNNGVVDDSQLPKDRFSAERLKGVDSTLKIQPAKLEDSAVYLCASSLLVQDRKHEAFFGQGTRLTVV.